This T cell receptor beta chain was observed in a study of blood T cell repertoires in COVID-19. Clones were read by immunoSEQ multiplex PCR, and TCRdb kept only the in-frame ones, dropping some. In the table there are roughly 180,000 clones, about 70% of which are singletons. This CDR3 contains 15 residues. Germline CDR1 is MNHEY and CDR2 is SVGEGT. The ends were cut back, 6 bases at V and 2 bases at J, with 17 bases in the middle. Specimen: peripheral blood. This sequence joins TRBV6-2 or TRBV6-3 and TRBJ2-7; D is unclear. This TCR came from a woman in her forties or fifties with active or convalescent COVID-19. CDR3 residues: CASSPLGRSTYEQYF. The CDR3 DNA is TGTGCCAGCAGCCCGCTTGGCCGATCAACCTACGAGCAGTACTTC.